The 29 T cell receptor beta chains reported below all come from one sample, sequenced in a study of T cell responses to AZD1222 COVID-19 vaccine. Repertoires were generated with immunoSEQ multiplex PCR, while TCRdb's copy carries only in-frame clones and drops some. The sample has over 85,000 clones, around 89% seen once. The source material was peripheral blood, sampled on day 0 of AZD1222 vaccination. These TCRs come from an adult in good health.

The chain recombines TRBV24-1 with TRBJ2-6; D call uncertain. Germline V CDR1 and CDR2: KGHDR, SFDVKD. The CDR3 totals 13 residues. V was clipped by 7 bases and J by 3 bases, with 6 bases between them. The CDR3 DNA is TGTGCCACCAGAGAGAGTGGGGCCAACGTCCTGACTTTC. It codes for CATRESGANVLTF.

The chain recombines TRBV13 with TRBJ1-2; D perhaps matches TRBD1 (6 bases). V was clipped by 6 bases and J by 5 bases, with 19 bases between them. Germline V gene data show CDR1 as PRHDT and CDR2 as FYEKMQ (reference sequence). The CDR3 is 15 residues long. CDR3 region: CASSPGGFWDYGYTF. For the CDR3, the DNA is TGTGCCAGCAGTCCTGGGGGCTTCTGGGATTATGGCTACACCTTC.

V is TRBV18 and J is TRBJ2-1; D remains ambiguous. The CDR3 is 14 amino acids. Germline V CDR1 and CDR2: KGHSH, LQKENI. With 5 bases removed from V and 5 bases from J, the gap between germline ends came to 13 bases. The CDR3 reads CASSGPASDNEQFF. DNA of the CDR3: TGTGCCAGCTCAGGTCCTGCTAGTGACAATGAGCAGTTCTTC. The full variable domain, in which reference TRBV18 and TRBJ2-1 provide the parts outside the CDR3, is NAGVMQNPRHLVRRRGQEARLRCSPMKGHSHVYWYRQLPEEGLKFMVYLQKENIIDESGMPKERFSAEFPKEGPSILRIQQVVRGDSAAYFCASSGPASDNEQFFGPGTRLTVL.

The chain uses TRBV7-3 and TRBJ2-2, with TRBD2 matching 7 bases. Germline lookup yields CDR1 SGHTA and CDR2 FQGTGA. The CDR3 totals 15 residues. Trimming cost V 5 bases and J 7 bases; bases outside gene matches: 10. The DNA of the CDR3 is TGTGCCAGCAGCCCCCCCGGCGGGGGAAACGGGGAGCTGTTTTTT. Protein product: CASSPPGGGNGELFF.

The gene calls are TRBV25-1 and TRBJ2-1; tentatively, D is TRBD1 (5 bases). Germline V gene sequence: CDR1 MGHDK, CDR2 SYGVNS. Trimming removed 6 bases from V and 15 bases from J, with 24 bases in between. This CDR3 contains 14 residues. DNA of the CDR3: TGTGCCAGCAGCGTAGGGGCCGGACATCTTGGCCTGTTCTTC. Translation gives CASSVGAGHLGLFF.

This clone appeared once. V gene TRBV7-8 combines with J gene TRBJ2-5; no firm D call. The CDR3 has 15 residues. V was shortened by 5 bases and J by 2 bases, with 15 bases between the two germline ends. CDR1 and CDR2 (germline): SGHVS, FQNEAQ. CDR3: CASSPRLNRQETQYF. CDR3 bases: TGTGCCAGCAGCCCCCGTTTGAACCGGCAAGAGACCCAGTACTTC.

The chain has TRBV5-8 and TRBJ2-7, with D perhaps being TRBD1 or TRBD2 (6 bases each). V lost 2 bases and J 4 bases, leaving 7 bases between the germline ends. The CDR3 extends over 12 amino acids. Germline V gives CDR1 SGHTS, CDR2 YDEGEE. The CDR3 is CASSLGGYEQYF. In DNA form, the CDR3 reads TGTGCCAGCAGCTTAGGGGGGTACGAGCAGTACTTC. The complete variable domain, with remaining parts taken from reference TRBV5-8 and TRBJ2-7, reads EAGVTQSPTHLIKTRGQQATLRCSPISGHTSVYWYQQALGLGLQFLLWYDEGEERNRGNFPPRFSGRQFPNYSSELNVNALELEDSALYLCASSLGGYEQYFGPGTRLTVT.

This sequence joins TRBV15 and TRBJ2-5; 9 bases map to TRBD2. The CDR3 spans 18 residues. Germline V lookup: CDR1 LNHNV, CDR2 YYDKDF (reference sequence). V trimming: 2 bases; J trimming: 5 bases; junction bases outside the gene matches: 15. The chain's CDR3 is CATSRNSAGGRFGETQYF. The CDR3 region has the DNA TGTGCCACCAGCAGAAATTCCGCGGGGGGGCGGTTCGGGGAGACCCAGTACTTC.

The CDR3 bases are TGTGCCAGCAGTGAGTGGGGGCGCAAGCCCCAGCATTTT. Amino acids: CASSEWGRKPQHF. The chain employs TRBV25-1 and TRBJ1-5; D might be TRBD1 (6 bases). V was cut by 3 bases and J by 8 bases, with 11 bases left in between. Germline CDR1 MGHDK, CDR2 SYGVNS. The CDR3 length is 13 residues.

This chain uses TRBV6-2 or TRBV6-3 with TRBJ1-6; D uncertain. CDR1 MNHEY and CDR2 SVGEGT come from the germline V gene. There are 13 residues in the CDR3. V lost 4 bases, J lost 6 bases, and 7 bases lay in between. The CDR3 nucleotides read TGTGCCAGCAGTTCCTTTGGTAATTCACCCCTCCACTTT. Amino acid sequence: CASSSFGNSPLHF.

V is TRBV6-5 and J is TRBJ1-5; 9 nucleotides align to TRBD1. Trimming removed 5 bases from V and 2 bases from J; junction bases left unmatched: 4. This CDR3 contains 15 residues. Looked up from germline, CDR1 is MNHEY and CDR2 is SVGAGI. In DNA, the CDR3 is TGTGCCAGCAGTCGGGACAGGGTGGGCAATCAGCCCCAGCATTTT. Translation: CASSRDRVGNQPQHF.

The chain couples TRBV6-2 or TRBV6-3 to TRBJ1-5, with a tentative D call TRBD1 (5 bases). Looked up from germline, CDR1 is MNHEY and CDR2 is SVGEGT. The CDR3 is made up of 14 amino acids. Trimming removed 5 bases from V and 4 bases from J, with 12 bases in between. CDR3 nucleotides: TGTGCCAGCAGTCTCGACAGACAGAATCAGCCCCAGCATTTT. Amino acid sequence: CASSLDRQNQPQHF.

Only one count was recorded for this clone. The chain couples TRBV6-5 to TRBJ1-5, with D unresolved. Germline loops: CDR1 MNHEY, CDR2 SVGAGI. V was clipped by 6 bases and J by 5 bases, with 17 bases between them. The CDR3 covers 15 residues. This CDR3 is CASSLSRGLDQPQHF. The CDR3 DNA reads TGTGCCAGCAGCCTAAGTAGAGGGCTAGATCAGCCCCAGCATTTT.

The CDR3 DNA sequence: TGTGCCATCAGTGAGAAGGGGCTATCCTACGAGCAGTACTTC. It specifies CAISEKGLSYEQYF. The chain has TRBV10-3 and TRBJ2-7; possible D gene TRBD1, 5 bases. Looked up from germline, CDR1 is ENHRY and CDR2 is SYGVKD. This CDR3 is built from 14 residues. V was shortened by 2 bases and J by 1 base, with 9 bases between the two germline ends.

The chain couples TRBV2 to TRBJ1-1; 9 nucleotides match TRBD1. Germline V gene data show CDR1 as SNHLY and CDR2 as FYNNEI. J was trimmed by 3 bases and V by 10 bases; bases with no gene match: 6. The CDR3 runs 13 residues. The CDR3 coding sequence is TGTGCCATCGGGGACAGGGAGGACACTGAAGCTTTCTTT. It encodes CAIGDREDTEAFF. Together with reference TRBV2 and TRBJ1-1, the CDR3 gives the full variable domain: EPEVTQTPSHQVTQMGQEVILRCVPISNHLYFYWYRQILGQKVEFLVSFYNNEISEKSEIFDDQFSVERPDGSNFTLKIRSTKLEDSAMYFCAIGDREDTEAFFGQGTRLTVV.

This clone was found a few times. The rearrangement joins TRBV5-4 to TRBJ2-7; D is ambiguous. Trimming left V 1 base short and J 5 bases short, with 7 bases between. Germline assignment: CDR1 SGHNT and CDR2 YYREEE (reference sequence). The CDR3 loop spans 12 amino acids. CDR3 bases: TGTGCCAGCAGCTTGACGAAGAACGAGCAGTACTTC. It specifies CASSLTKNEQYF.

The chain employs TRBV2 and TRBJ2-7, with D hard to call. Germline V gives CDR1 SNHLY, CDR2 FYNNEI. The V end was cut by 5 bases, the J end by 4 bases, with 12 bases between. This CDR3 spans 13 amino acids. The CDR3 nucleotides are TGTGCCAGCAGTCAAAGTGGTTATTACGAGCAGTACTTC. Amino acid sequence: CASSQSGYYEQYF.

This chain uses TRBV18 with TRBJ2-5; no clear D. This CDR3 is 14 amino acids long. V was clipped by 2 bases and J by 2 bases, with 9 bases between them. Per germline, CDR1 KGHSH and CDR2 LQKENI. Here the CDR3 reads CASSPATVQETQYF. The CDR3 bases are TGTGCCAGCTCACCAGCGACCGTTCAAGAGACCCAGTACTTC.

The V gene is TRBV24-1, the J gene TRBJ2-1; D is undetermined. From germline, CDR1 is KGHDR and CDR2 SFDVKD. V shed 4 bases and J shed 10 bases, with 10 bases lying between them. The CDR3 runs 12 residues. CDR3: CATSDNLSEQFF. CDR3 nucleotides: TGTGCCACCAGTGACAATCTCTCAGAGCAGTTCTTC.

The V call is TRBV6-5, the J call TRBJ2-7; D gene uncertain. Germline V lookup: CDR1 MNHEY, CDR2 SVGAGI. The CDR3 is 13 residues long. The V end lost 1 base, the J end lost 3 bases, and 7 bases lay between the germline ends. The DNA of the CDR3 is TGTGCCAGCAGTTACTTGTTGGGCTACGAGCAGTACTTC. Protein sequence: CASSYLLGYEQYF.

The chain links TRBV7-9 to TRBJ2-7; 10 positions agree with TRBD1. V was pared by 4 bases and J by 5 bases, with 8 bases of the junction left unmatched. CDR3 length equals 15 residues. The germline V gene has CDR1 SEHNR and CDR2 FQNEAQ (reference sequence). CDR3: CASSSNRDRGHEQYF. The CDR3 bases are TGTGCCAGCAGCTCCAACCGGGACAGGGGCCACGAGCAGTACTTC.

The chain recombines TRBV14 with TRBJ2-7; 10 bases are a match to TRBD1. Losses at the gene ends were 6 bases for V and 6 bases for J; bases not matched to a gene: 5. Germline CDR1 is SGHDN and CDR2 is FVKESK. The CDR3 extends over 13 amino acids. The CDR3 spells CASRATGGLEQYF. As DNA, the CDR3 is TGTGCCAGCAGAGCGACAGGGGGCCTCGAGCAGTACTTC.

CDR3 loop: CASSTVTGTENTGELFF. The DNA for the CDR3 is TGTGCCAGCTCAACCGTAACCGGGACAGAGAACACCGGGGAGCTGTTTTTT. The V call is TRBV18, the J call TRBJ2-2; 7 nucleotides align to TRBD1. CDR1 is KGHSH and CDR2 is LQKENI in the germline V gene. J was trimmed by 1 base and V by 5 bases; bases with no gene match: 10. The length of the CDR3 is 17 residues.

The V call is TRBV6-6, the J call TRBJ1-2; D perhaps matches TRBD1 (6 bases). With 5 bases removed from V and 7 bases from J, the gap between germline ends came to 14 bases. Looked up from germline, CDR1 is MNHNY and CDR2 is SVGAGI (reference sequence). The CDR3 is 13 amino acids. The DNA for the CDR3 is TGTGCCAGCAGTAACGGACAGTTTGGTGGCTACACCTTC. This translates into CASSNGQFGGYTF.

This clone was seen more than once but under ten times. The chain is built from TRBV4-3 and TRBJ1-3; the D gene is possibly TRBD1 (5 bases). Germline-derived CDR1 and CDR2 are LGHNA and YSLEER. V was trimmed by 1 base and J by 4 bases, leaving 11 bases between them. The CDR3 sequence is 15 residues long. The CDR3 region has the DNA TGCGCCAGCAGCCAAGCCCCCGGGGGAGGAAACACCATATATTTT. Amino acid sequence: CASSQAPGGGNTIYF.

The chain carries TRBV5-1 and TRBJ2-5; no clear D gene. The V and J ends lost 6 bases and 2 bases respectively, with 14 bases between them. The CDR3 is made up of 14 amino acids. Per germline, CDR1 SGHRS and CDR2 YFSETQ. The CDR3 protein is CASNRQAVQETQYF. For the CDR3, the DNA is TGCGCCAGCAACCGGCAAGCCGTTCAAGAGACCCAGTACTTC.

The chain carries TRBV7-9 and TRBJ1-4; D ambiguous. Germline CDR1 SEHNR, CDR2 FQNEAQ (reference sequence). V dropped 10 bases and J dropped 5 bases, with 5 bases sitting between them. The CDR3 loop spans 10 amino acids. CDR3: CATHNEKLFF. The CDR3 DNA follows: TGTGCCACACACAATGAAAAACTGTTTTTT.

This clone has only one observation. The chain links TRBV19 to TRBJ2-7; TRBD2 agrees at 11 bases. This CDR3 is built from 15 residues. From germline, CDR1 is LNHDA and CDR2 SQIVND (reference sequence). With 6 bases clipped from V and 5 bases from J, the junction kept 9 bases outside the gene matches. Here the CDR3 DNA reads TGTGCCAGTAGCGCGATTAGCGGGGGGGCCGACGAGCAGTACTTC. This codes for CASSAISGGADEQYF. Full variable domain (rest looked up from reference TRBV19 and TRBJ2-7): DGGITQSPKYLFRKEGQNVTLSCEQNLNHDAMYWYRQDPGQGLRLIYYSQIVNDFQKGDIAEGYSVSREKKESFPLTVTSAQKNPTAFYLCASSAISGGADEQYFGPGTRLTVT.

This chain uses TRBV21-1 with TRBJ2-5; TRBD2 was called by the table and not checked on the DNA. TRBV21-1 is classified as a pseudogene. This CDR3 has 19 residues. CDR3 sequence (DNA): TGTGCCAGCGGGGCCCCCGGGACTAGCGGGGTAAGACGGGAAGAGACCCAGTACTTC. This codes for CASGAPGTSGVRREETQYF.